Presented here are 4 T cell receptor beta chains from one specimen sequenced in a study of cytomegalovirus exposure and HLA in healthy donors. The PCR used 60 Vbeta and 13 Jbeta primers. The data were produced by immunoSEQ multiplex PCR, yet TCRdb's version contains in-frame clones alone and is incomplete. Of roughly 140,000 clones listed, approximately 80% were seen once; the top ten hold 3.5% to 5%. Sequencing used PBMCs. All receptors come from a man aged 18 to 30 in good health and CMV-seronegative.

The CDR3 is CASGLVVTATPLYEKLFF. CDR3 nucleotide sequence: TGTGCTAGTGGTTTGGTAGTCACAGCCACGCCTCTTTATGAAAAACTGTTTTTT. This chain connects TRBV12-5 to TRBJ1-4; D is ambiguous. V was shortened by 0 bases and J by 6 bases, with 20 bases between the two germline ends. Germline-derived CDR1 and CDR2 are LGHNT and FRNRAP. This CDR3 spans 18 amino acids.

V and J are TRBV27 and TRBJ2-5, with TRBD2 matching over 7 bases. The tail of the sequence fits TRBJ2-7 better, so the J call may be wrong. The CDR3 loop spans 16 amino acids. Germline loops: CDR1 MNHEY, CDR2 SMNVEV (reference sequence). CDR3 protein: CASSLSSGAVGYEQYF. CDR3 coding DNA: TGTGCCAGCAGTTTATCCAGCGGGGCAGTGGGGTACGAGCAGTACTTC.

The CDR3 reads CASRRRGYYGYTF. The CDR3 DNA is TGTGCCAGCAGGCGGCGGGGGTACTATGGCTACACCTTC. The chain joins TRBV6-5 to TRBJ1-2, with D perhaps TRBD1 (5 bases). The CDR3 is 13 amino acids. V was trimmed by 6 bases and J by 3 bases, leaving 11 bases between them. Per germline, CDR1 MNHEY and CDR2 SVGAGI.

The chain has TRBV27 and TRBJ1-5, with D perhaps TRBD1 (5 bases). Per germline, CDR1 MNHEY and CDR2 SMNVEV (reference sequence). Trimming removed 8 bases at V and 5 bases at J, with 10 bases between. This CDR3 has 12 amino acids. The CDR3 DNA is TGTGCCAGCGGGCAGGGTGATCAGCCCCAGCATTTT. It specifies CASGQGDQPQHF.